This TCR beta chain was sequenced for a study of graft-versus-host responses after intestinal transplantation. Overall study context: Uniformly, recipients were administered anti-thymocyte globulin induction with subsequent tacrolimus and steroids for around 3 years. Study-wide results and limits: Early after transplant, HvG clones declined as circulating GvH clones peaked. GvH clones occurred in recipient marrow; some first appeared in ileum or blood. Allografts of patients with graft-donor T cell macrochimerism showed high graft-versus-host to host-versus-graft clone ratios.

Both intraepithelial and lamina propria lymphocytes were released by processing graft tissue. Method: immunoSEQ multiplex PCR; TCRdb's copy keeps in-frame clones and lacks some. Of around 4,000 clones listed, roughly three quarters are singletons. Points on this clone: No antigen is known for it.

Germline V lookup: CDR1 MGHRA, CDR2 YSYEKL. The V and J ends lost 0 bases and 9 bases respectively, with 21 bases between them. The CDR3 extends over 18 amino acids. Sample: ileum tissue, taken 338 days after intestinal transplantation. The chain recombines TRBV4-1 with TRBJ1-6; no definite D call. This TCR derives from a human patient who received an intestinal transplant, so some T cells may come from the graft donor. The chain's CDR3 is CASSQERVDLRSSSPLHF. In DNA form, the CDR3 reads TGCGCCAGCAGCCAAGAGAGGGTGGATCTCCGCTCCAGTTCACCCCTCCACTTT.